This T cell receptor (beta chain) was found in a study of cytomegalovirus exposure and HLA in healthy donors. For the study at large: Among the 350 to 400 donors who were genotyped, 81% fell in the genetic ancestry cluster that is associated with self-reported Caucasian donors. Study-wide results and limits: In vitro confirmation showed a few CMV-associated chains to be CMV antigen specific.

On this clone itself: Antigen specificity is unknown.

The PCR ran on 60 Vbeta and 13 Jbeta primers. Generated by immunoSEQ multiplex PCR, the TCRdb table keeps only in-frame clones and is missing some. The sample holds under 100,000 clones. The CDR3 has 15 residues. Per the germline V gene, CDR1 is GTSNPN and CDR2 is SVGIG (reference sequence). With 2 bases clipped from V and 5 bases from J, the junction kept 3 bases outside the gene matches. The clonotype was recovered from a woman aged 30 to 39 in good health and CMV-seronegative. V usage is TRBV30 and J usage is TRBJ2-2; 12 nucleotides align to TRBD2. Input material: PBMCs. CDR3 nucleotides: TGTGCCTGGAGTACGGGACTAGCGGGTACCGGGGAGCTGTTTTTT. The encoded protein is CAWSTGLAGTGELFF.